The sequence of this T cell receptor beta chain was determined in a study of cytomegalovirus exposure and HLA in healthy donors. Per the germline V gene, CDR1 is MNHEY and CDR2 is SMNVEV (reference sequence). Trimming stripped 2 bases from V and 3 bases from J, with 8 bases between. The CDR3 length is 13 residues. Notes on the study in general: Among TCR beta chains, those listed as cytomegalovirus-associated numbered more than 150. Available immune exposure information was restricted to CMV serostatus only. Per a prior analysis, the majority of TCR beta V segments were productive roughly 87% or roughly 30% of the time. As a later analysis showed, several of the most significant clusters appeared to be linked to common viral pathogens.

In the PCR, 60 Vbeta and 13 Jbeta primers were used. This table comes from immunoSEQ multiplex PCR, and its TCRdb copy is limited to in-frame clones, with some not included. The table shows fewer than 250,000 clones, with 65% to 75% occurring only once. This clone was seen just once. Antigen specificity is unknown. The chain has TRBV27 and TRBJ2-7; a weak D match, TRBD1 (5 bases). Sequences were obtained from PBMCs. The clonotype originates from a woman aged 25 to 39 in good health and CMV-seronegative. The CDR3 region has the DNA TGTGCCAGCAGTTTAGGGGCAGGCTACGAGCAGTACTTC. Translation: CASSLGAGYEQYF.